This T cell receptor (beta chain) was found in a study of cytomegalovirus exposure and HLA in healthy donors. Regarding the study as a whole: The authors confirmed in vitro that a few CMV-associated chains were specific for CMV antigens. The authors enumerated 164 TCR beta chains as linked to cytomegalovirus. The dataset shows that most TCR sequences were rare, while some public TCRs occurred in many donors.

The protocol was immunoSEQ multiplex PCR, while the TCRdb copy is restricted to in-frame clones and leaves out a portion. The sample shows 300,000 to 350,000 clones, roughly 90% of them seen only once. The trim removed 6 bases at V and 0 bases at J, leaving 6 bases unmatched. CDR1 is MNHNY, CDR2 SVGAGI, per germline (reference sequence). There are 16 residues in the CDR3. Notes on this clone: Its antigen is unknown.

Sequencing was carried out using PBMCs. This chain joins TRBV6-6 and TRBJ1-5; TRBD1 matches 9 bases. The clonotype comes from a man younger than 45 in good health and CMV-seronegative. The CDR3: CASRALGQGSNQPQHF. The CDR3 nucleotides are TGTGCCAGCAGGGCGTTGGGACAGGGTAGCAATCAGCCCCAGCATTTT.